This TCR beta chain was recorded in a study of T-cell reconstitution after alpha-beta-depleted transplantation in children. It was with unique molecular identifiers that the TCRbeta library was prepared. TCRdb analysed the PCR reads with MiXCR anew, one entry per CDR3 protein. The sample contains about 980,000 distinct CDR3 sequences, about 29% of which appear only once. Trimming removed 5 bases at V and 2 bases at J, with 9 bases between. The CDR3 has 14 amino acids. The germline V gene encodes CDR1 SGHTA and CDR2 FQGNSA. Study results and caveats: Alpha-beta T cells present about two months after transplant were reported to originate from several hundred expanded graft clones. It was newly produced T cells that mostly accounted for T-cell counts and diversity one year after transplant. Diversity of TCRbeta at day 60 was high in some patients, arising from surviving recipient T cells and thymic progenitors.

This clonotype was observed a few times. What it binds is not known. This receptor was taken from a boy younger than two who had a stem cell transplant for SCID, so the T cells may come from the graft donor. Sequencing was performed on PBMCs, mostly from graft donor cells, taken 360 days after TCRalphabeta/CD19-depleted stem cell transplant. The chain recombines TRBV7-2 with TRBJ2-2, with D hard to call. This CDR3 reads CASSPHPNTGELFF. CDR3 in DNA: TGTGCCAGCAGCCCCCACCCCAACACCGGGGAGCTGTTTTTT.